This T cell receptor (beta chain) comes out of a study of blood T cell repertoires in COVID-19. In the authors' methods: Amplifying reference gene primers gave estimates of nucleated cell counts. The method was immunoSEQ multiplex PCR; TCRdb's version includes in-frame clones alone and lacks a portion of them. V, J and clone size were drawn from that table, and D and trimming were deduced from the DNA. The data show 27,000 or so clones, about 89% seen once. V lost 1 base to trimming and J lost 1 base, with 12 bases between them. The germline CDR1 and CDR2 sequences are SEHNR and FQNEAQ (reference sequence). The CDR3 consists of 16 residues.

Material for sequencing was peripheral blood. The sequence was collected from a man between 65 and 85 years old with active COVID-19. J is TRBJ2-3 and V is TRBV7-9; possible D gene TRBD2, 6 bases. The CDR3: CASSLDLASRTDTQYF. CDR3 nucleotides: TGTGCCAGCAGCTTAGATCTAGCGAGCCGCACAGATACGCAGTATTTT.